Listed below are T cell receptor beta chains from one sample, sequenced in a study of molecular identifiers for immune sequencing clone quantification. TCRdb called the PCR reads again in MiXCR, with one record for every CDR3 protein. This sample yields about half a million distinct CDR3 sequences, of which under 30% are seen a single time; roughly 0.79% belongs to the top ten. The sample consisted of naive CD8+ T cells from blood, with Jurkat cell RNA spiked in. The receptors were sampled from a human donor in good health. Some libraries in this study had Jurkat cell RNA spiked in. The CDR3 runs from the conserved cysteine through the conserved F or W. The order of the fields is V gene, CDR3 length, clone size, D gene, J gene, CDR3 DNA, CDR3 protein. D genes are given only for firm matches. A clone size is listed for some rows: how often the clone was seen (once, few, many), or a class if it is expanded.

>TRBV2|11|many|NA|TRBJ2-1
TGTGCCAGCAAAGGGGGGCAGAAGCAGTTCTTC
CASKGGQKQFF
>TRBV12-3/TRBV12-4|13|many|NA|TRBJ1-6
TGTGCCAGCACCCCAGGGTCGCCTTCACCCCTCCACTTT
CASTPGSPSPLHF
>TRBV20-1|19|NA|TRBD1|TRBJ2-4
TGCAGTGCCCCCTCTCAACTGGGCCAGGGGGACGTAGCCAAAAACATTCAGTACTTC
CSAPSQLGQGDVAKNIQYF
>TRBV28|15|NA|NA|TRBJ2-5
TGTGCCAGCAGTCTCCCCAACAGGGTCGGTGAGACCCAGTACTTC
CASSLPNRVGETQYF
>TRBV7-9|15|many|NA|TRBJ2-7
TGTGCCAGCAGCCCGACGACAGGAAGCTCCTACGAGCAGTACTTC
CASSPTTGSSYEQYF
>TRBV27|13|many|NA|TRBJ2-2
TGTGCCAGCAGTTTATTGTCTCCCGGGGAGCTGTTTTTT
CASSLLSPGELFF
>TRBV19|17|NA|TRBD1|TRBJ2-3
TGTGCCAGTAGTATAGATCTTGGCGGGACAGGGACAGATACGCAGTATTTT
CASSIDLGGTGTDTQYF
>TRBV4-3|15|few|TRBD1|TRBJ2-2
TGCGCCAGCAGCCTGAGGACAGGGTGGCCGGGGGAGCTGTTTTTT
CASSLRTGWPGELFF
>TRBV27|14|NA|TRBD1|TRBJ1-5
TGTGCCAGCAGTGATCGGACAGGGATTCAGCCCCAGCATTTT
CASSDRTGIQPQHF
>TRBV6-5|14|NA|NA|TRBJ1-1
TGTGCCAGCAGTTTTCTCGAGCTCAACACTGAAGCTTTCTTT
CASSFLELNTEAFF
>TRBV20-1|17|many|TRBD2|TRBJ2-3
TGCAGTGCCGAGGCGGGGATGATTAGCGGGAGGCGTGATACGCAGTATTTT
CSAEAGMISGRRDTQYF
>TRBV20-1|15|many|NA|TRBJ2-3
TGCAGTGCTAGAGATCGCCGAATCGGCACAGATACGCAGTATTTT
CSARDRRIGTDTQYF
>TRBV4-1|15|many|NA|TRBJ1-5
TGCGCCAGCAGCCAGAGGACAGTCAGCAATCAGCCCCAGCATTTT
CASSQRTVSNQPQHF
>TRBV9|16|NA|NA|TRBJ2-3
TGTGCCAGCGGCGTAGAGGGCGGACTAAGCACAGATACGCAGTATTTT
CASGVEGGLSTDTQYF
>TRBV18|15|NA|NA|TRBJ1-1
TGTGCCAGCTCACCACGGGAGGGGATGAACACTGAAGCTTTCTTT
CASSPREGMNTEAFF
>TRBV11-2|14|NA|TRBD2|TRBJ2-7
TGTGCCCGCAGCACGACTAGCGGGGGTTACGAGCAGTACTTC
CARSTTSGGYEQYF
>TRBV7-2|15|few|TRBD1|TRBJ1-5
TGTGCCACCCGGCCGGGACAGGGGGATTATCAGCCCCAGCATTTT
CATRPGQGDYQPQHF
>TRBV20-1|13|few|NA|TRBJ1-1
TGCAGTGCTAGAGATCTCGGGGGCACTGAAGCTTTCTTT
CSARDLGGTEAFF
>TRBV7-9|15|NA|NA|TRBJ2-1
TGTGCCAGCAGCTTAGCAGGGGAACTGTTGAATGGGCAGTTCTTC
CASSLAGELLNGQFF
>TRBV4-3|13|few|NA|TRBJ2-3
TGCGCCAGCAGCCAAGGCGCAACAGATACGCAGTATTTT
CASSQGATDTQYF
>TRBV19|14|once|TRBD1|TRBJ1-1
TGTGCCAGTAATCGACAGGGGGAAGGCACTGAAGCTTTCTTT
CASNRQGEGTEAFF
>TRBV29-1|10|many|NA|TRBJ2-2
TGCAGCGTCAGTACCGGGGAGCTGTTTTTT
CSVSTGELFF
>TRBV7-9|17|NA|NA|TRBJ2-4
TGTGCCAGCAGCTCCCCCGAAGACGGGGGAGCCAAAAACATTCAGTACTTC
CASSSPEDGGAKNIQYF
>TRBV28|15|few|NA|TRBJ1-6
TGTGCCAGCAGTTTGGAGCACTCCTATAATTCACCCCTCCACTTT
CASSLEHSYNSPLHF
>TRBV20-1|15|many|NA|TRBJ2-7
TGCAGTGCTAGAGATCGCAGTATCACTTCCTACGAGCAGTACTTC
CSARDRSITSYEQYF
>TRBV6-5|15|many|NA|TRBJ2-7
TGTGCCAGCAGTTACTCTACGACAGGAGGCGACGAGCAGTACTTC
CASSYSTTGGDEQYF
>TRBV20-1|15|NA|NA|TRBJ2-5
TGCAGTGCTAGAGACGCAGGGAAGGGGCAAGAGACCCAGTACTTC
CSARDAGKGQETQYF
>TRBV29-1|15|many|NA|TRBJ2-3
TGCAGCGTTTGCCCAGGGGAGCTTTGCACAGATACGCAGTATTTT
CSVCPGELCTDTQYF
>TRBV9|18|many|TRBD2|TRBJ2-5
TGTGCCAGCAGCGCAGATCCGGGACTACCCACCAATGCCGAGACCCAGTACTTC
CASSADPGLPTNAETQYF
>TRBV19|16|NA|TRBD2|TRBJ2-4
TGTGCCAGCCGTAGAAGCGGGAGGGATGGCAAAAACATTCAGTACTTC
CASRRSGRDGKNIQYF
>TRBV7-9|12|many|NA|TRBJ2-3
TGTGCCAGCAGCGCAGGGACAGATACGCAGTATTTT
CASSAGTDTQYF
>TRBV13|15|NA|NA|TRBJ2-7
TGTGCCAGCAGCGCAGGAGGGACCGGGATCTACGAGCAGTACTTC
CASSAGGTGIYEQYF
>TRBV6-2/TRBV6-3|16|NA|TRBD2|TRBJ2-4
TGTGCCAGCAGTTTTAAGGGACTAGCGGGACGGAACATTCAGTACTTC
CASSFKGLAGRNIQYF
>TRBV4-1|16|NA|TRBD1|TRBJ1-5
TGCGCCAGCAGCCAGCTACAGGGGCATAGTCCTCAGCTCCAGCATTTT
CASSQLQGHSPQLQHF
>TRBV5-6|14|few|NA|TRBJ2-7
TGTGCCAGCAGGACGGAGTTAGGAACTGGGGAGCAGTACTTC
CASRTELGTGEQYF
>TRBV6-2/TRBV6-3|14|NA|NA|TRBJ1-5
TGTGCCAGCAGCCCCTGGGACCTTAAACAGCCCCAGCATTTT
CASSPWDLKQPQHF
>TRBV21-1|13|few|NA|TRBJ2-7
TGTGCCACCCTAAGGACGGGGTCGCACGAGCAGTACTTC
CATLRTGSHEQYF
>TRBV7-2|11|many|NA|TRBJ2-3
TGTGCCAGCAGCGGAGGTGATACGCAGTATTTT
CASSGGDTQYF
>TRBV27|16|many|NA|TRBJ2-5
TGTGCCAGCAGTTTAACCAACGGGCCCATCCAAGAGACCCAGTACTTC
CASSLTNGPIQETQYF
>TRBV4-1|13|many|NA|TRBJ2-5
TGCGCCAGCAGCCAAGCACTCACGGGGACCCAGTACTTC
CASSQALTGTQYF
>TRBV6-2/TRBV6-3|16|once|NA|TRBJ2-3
TGTGCCAGCAGTTACTGGGGGAGTGTCAATGCAGATACGCAGTATTTT
CASSYWGSVNADTQYF